Below are 9 T cell receptor beta chains sequenced from a single sample in a study of tissue T cells after allogeneic stem cell transplantation. Time point here: mouse harvest day 7 after allogeneic transplant. Each mouse received 10^7 T-cell-depleted marrow cells plus 10^6 splenic CD5+ T cells by tail vein. The protocol was immunoSEQ multiplex PCR, while the TCRdb copy is restricted to in-frame clones and leaves out a portion. The data show roughly 9,000 clones, about 51% seen once. Sequencing was done on a sample of gut tissue. Every receptor here comes from a female BALB/c mouse given C57BL/6 T cells with graft-versus-host disease after an allogeneic hematopoietic cell transplant.

This clone has just a few counts. Gene names follow the mouse nomenclature. The CDR3 goes on 1 residue after the read ends, and that part is filled in from the germline J gene. The chain links TRBV16 to TRBJ1-1; maybe TRBD1 (6 bases). Germline-derived CDR1 and CDR2 are SGHSA and FRNQAP. The CDR3 consists of 12 residues. V lost 3 bases and J 11 bases, leaving 13 bases between the germline ends. The CDR3 DNA, read in part, is TGTGCAAGCAGCTTCGGGGGGCGCGGGGTCTTC. It is translated as CASSFGGRGVF. The full-length CDR3 reads as CASSFGGRGVFF. The variable domain in full, completed from reference TRBV16 and TRBJ1-1, reads NAGVIQTPRHKVTGKGQEATLWCEPISGHSAVFWYRQTIVQGLEFLTYFRNQAPIDDSGMPKERFSAQMPNQSHSTLKIQSTQPQDSAVYLCASSFGGRGVFFGKGTRLTVV.

Remarks on this clone: These gene names are mouse names. The CDR3 end is not reached by the read, which stops 1 residue before it; the germline J gene fills it in. This chain links TRBV3 with TRBJ1-3, with TRBD1 matching over 8 bases. This CDR3 is 16 amino acids long. J was trimmed by 2 bases and V by 1 base; bases with no gene match: 4. CDR1 and CDR2 (germline): SNHLY, FYNGKV (reference sequence). CDR3: CASSLGTGRTGNTLYF. Partial CDR3 DNA: TGTGCCAGCAGCTTAGGGACAGGGAGGACTGGAAATACGCTCTAT.

To note about this clone: The listed genes are named as in mouse. Sequencing ends 1 residue short of the CDR3 end; the germline J gene provides the rest. The rearrangement links TRBV14 to TRBJ2-2; possible D gene TRBD1, 6 bases. Looked up from germline, CDR1 is SGHDT and CDR2 is FRDEAV. The CDR3 has 16 residues. V was cut by 2 bases and J by 0 bases, with 11 bases left in between. This chain's CDR3 is CASSFIGQSNTGQLYF. The sequenced part of the CDR3 DNA is TGTGCCAGCAGTTTTATAGGACAGTCAAACACCGGGCAGCTCTAC.

This clone is medium-sized within its sample. The genes are named according to mouse. The CDR3 extends 1 residue past the end of the read, so its final part is completed from the germline J gene. The rearrangement links TRBV13-1 to TRBJ2-7; D perhaps matches TRBD1 (6 bases). Trimming shortened V by 1 base and J by 4 bases, and 6 bases separated the two germline ends. Germline CDR1 reads NSHNY; CDR2 reads SYGAGN. The CDR3 is 12 residues long. CDR3 DNA, as far as it was read: TGTGCCAGCAGTGATCAGGGGTATGAACAGTAC. It encodes CASSDQGYEQY. The full CDR3 sequence reads CASSDQGYEQYF.

Points on this clone: The gene symbols are mouse symbols. The read ends 1 residue shy of where the CDR3 ends; the end is completed using the germline J gene. The rearrangement joins TRBV26 to TRBJ2-5, with 10 bases aligning to TRBD2. Germline CDR1 and CDR2: KGHPV and FQNQEV (reference sequence). Trimming took 3 bases from V and 4 from J; bases not matched to a gene: 1. The CDR3 spans 14 residues. The sequenced CDR3 bases are TGTGCCAGCAGTCTAGGACTGGGGGAAGACACCCAGTAC. It yields the protein CASSLGLGEDTQY. The CDR3 in its entirety is CASSLGLGEDTQYF.

In the case of this clone: Gene names follow the mouse nomenclature. The read stops 1 residue short of the end of the CDR3; the missing end is completed from the germline J gene. The chain couples TRBV5 to TRBJ2-3, with TRBD2 identical over 11 bases. The germline V gene encodes CDR1 LGHNA and CDR2 YNLKQL (reference sequence). Trimming removed 4 bases from V and 2 bases from J; junction bases left unmatched: 2. The CDR3 consists of 15 residues. The CDR3 loop reads CASSPTGGAAETLYF. CDR3 DNA (partial): TGTGCCAGCAGCCCCACTGGGGGGGCTGCAGAAACGCTGTAT.

Regarding this clone: Gene names refer to mouse genes. The read gets to within 1 residue of the CDR3 end, and the germline J gene fills in the rest. The chain combines TRBV3 with TRBJ2-1, with D tentatively TRBD1 (5 bases). In germline, CDR1 is SNHLY, CDR2 FYNGKV (reference sequence). Trimming shortened V by 5 bases and J by 3 bases, and 8 bases separated the two germline ends. The CDR3 has 13 amino acids. CDR3 bases read: TGTGCCAGCAGCCGGACATCCTATGCTGAGCAGTTC. Its protein is CASSRTSYAEQF. The whole CDR3 is CASSRTSYAEQFF.

A note on this clone: Gene names are the mouse ones. The CDR3 DNA, read in part, is TGTGCCAGCAGTCTGATGGGGGCCAGCTCCGACTACACC. Its protein is CASSLMGASSDYT. The whole CDR3 protein reads CASSLMGASSDYTF. The chain carries TRBV26 and TRBJ1-2; possible D gene TRBD1, 6 bases. The sequence runs out 1 residue before the end of the CDR3; the remainder is reconstructed from the germline J gene. Trimming took 2 bases from V and 4 from J, leaving 11 bases between them. Germline-derived CDR1 and CDR2 are KGHPV and FQNQEV (reference sequence). The CDR3 contains 14 residues.

Comments on this clone: Gene names denote mouse genes. The CDR3 end falls 1 residue outside the read, so it is completed with the germline J gene. Distinct nucleotide sequences in the sample also encode this CDR3. The chain couples TRBV26 to TRBJ1-6, with a weak D call TRBD1 (6 bases). TRBJ1-6 is an ORF for which the function is uncertain. CDR3 length: 14 amino acids. Trimming removed 4 bases at V and 4 bases at J, with 8 bases between. Germline CDR1 reads KGHPV; CDR2 reads FQNQEV (reference sequence). CDR3 amino acids: CASSPGAYNSPLYF. The part of the CDR3 DNA that was read is TGTGCCAGCAGTCCGGGGGCTTATAATTCGCCCCTCTAC.